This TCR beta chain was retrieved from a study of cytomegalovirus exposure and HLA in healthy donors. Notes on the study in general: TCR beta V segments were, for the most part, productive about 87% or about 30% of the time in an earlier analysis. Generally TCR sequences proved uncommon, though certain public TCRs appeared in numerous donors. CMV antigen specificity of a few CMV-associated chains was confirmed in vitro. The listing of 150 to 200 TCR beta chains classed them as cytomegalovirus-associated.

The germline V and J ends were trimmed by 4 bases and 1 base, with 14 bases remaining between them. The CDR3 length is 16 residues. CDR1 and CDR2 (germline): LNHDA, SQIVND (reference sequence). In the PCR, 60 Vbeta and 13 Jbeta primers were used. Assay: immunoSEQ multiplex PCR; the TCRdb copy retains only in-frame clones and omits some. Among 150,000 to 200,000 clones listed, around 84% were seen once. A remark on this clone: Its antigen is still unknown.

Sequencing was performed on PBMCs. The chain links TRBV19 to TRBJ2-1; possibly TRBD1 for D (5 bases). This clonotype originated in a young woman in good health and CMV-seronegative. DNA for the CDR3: TGTGCCAGTAGTAGCTCATGGGGCTGGTCCTACAATGAGCAGTTCTTC. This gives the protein CASSSSWGWSYNEQFF.